Each of the 9 T cell receptor beta chains below was sequenced from the same sample in a study of beta chain features in type 1 diabetes. The entirety of the isolated RNA underwent reverse transcription, so expressed TCRB transcripts were sequenced. Sequencing used immunoSEQ multiplex PCR; TCRdb keeps in-frame clones, though not all of them. The repertoire holds around 450,000 clones, with about an eighth as singletons. The specimen was naive CD4+ T cells from blood. Receptor source: a woman younger than 35 in good health.

The rearrangement uses TRBV7-8 and TRBJ1-3; D possibly corresponds to TRBD1 (5 bases). The germline gives CDR1 SGHVS, CDR2 FQNEAQ. This CDR3 is built from 15 residues. Between the trimmed V and J ends, which lost 1 base and 1 base, there was a span of 8 bases. The chain's CDR3 is CASSLVWGSGNTIYF. The CDR3, as DNA: TGTGCCAGCAGCTTAGTGTGGGGGTCTGGAAACACCATATATTTT.

This clone has more than one count but fewer than ten. This chain joins TRBV10-2 and TRBJ2-5, with D perhaps TRBD2 (5 bases). The CDR3 length is 14 residues. V was cut by 0 bases and J by 3 bases, with 8 bases left in between. Looked up from germline, CDR1 is WSHSY and CDR2 is SAAADI. The CDR3 protein is CASSESPSKETQYF. The CDR3 DNA reads as TGCGCCAGCAGTGAGTCGCCTAGCAAAGAGACCCAGTACTTC.

This clone was observed a few times. Germline and junction disagree at one end, which may indicate a read error. This sequence joins TRBV7-7 and TRBJ2-5, with D perhaps TRBD1 or TRBD2 (5 bases each). Germline V lookup: CDR1 SSHAT, CDR2 FNYEAQ (reference sequence). This CDR3 has 15 amino acids. CDR3 nucleotide sequence: TGTGCTAGCAGCTTAGCGTGGGGGTACCAAGAGACCCAGTACTTC. The encoded protein is CASSLAWGYQETQYF. The whole variable domain, remainder taken from reference TRBV7-7 and TRBJ2-5, is GAGVSQSPRYKVTKRGQDVTLRCDPISSHATLYWYQQALGQGPEFLTYFNYEAQPDKSGLPSDRFSAERPEGSISTLTIQRTEQRDSAMYRCASSLAWGYQETQYFGPGTRLLVL.

This clone was detected only a few times. The chain has TRBV4-2 and TRBJ2-3; TRBD2 is a possible D gene (6 bases). CDR3 size: 19 residues. Germline V lookup: CDR1 LGHNA, CDR2 YNFKEQ. With 3 bases removed from V and 0 bases from J, the gap between germline ends came to 22 bases. Written as DNA, the CDR3 is TGTGCCAGCAGCCATCTCCGGGACTCAGGAAGTACTAGCACAGATACGCAGTATTTT. This gives the protein CASSHLRDSGSTSTDTQYF.

The V gene is TRBV5-1, the J gene TRBJ2-7; 10 bases map to TRBD2. Germline V CDR1 and CDR2: SGHRS, YFSETQ. V lost 1 base, J lost 2 bases, and 0 bases stayed unmatched. The CDR3 has 14 residues. The CDR3 region has the DNA TGCGCCAGCAGCTTGCTAGCGGGAGCCTACGAGCAGTACTTC. Its protein is CASSLLAGAYEQYF. The full variable domain, with the rest looked up from reference TRBV5-1 and TRBJ2-7, is KAGVTQTPRYLIKTRGQQVTLSCSPISGHRSVSWYQQTPGQGLQFLFEYFSETQRNKGNFPGRFSGRQFSNSRSEMNVSTLELGDSALYLCASSLLAGAYEQYFGPGTRLTVT.

This clone has only a few counts. The chain employs TRBV14 and TRBJ2-3; 7 bases match TRBD2. Trimming removed 2 bases from V and 1 base from J; junction bases left unmatched: 6. Germline V gives CDR1 SGHDN, CDR2 FVKESK. This CDR3 is 16 amino acids long. CDR3 in amino acids: CASSQFRTSGTDTQYF. CDR3 sequence (DNA): TGTGCCAGCAGCCAATTTAGAACTAGCGGCACAGATACGCAGTATTTT.

This clone appeared a few times. The V call is TRBV27, the J call TRBJ2-7; 12 positions match TRBD2. Germline-derived CDR1 and CDR2 are MNHEY and SMNVEV (reference sequence). There are 16 residues in the CDR3. Trimming cost V 5 bases and J 6 bases; bases outside gene matches: 11. CDR3 in DNA: TGTGCCAGCAGTGGGGGAAGACTAGCGGGAGTTGGCGAGCAGTACTTC. Amino acid sequence: CASSGGRLAGVGEQYF.

This clone was detected only a few times. The gene calls are TRBV19 and TRBJ2-1, with no clear D. V was pared by 5 bases and J by 3 bases, with 14 bases between. Germline V gives CDR1 LNHDA, CDR2 SQIVND (reference sequence). The length of the CDR3 is 15 residues. In DNA form, the CDR3 reads TGTGCCAGTAGTGCTTCAAGGATGGACTACAATGAGCAGTTCTTC. Its protein product is CASSASRMDYNEQFF.

There are a few counts of this clone. Written as DNA, the CDR3 is TGCAGCGCCCGACGAGGAGTAAGTGGAAACACCATATATTTT. Its translation is CSARRGVSGNTIYF. The rearrangement uses TRBV29-1 and TRBJ1-3; D not certain. The CDR3 is made up of 14 amino acids. Looked up from germline, CDR1 is SQVTM and CDR2 is ANQGSEA. Between the trimmed V and J ends, which lost 7 bases and 3 bases, there was a span of 16 bases.